This T cell receptor beta chain was obtained from a study of early T cells in non-severe SARS-CoV-2 infection. TCRdb re-analysed the 5' RACE reads in MiXCR, keeping a single row per CDR3 protein. The sample comprises just under 60,000 distinct CDR3 sequences, about 9.8% of which are singletons, and roughly 18% rests with the top ten. This clonotype originated in an adult who was a healthcare worker with PCR-confirmed SARS-CoV-2 infection or an uninfected control (not recorded which). Sequenced input: whole blood.

CDR3 DNA sequence: TGTGCCAGCTCACCACAGGGGGCAGAGACCCAGTACTTC. Translated: CASSPQGAETQYF. The chain has TRBV18 and TRBJ2-5, with 7 bases that match TRBD1. The CDR3 runs to 13 residues. Germline loops: CDR1 KGHSH, CDR2 LQKENI. V lost 1 base, J lost 4 bases, and 0 bases stayed unmatched.